One and the same sample provided the 28 T cell receptor beta chains below, sequenced in a study of blood T cell repertoires in COVID-19. Assay: immunoSEQ multiplex PCR; the TCRdb copy retains only in-frame clones and omits some. The repertoire holds about 280,000 clones, with more than 75% as singletons. Source material: peripheral blood. These receptors were collected from a woman in her 30s who had recovered from COVID-19.

This clone was seen only a few times. The V and J genes are TRBV7-2 and TRBJ2-7, with 10 positions matching TRBD2. The V gene end was trimmed by 0 bases and the J gene end by 0 bases; junction bases not matched to a gene: 8. CDR3 length: 18 amino acids. Germline CDR1 is SGHTA and CDR2 is FQGNSA. CDR3 sequence reads: CASSLANSGRTLSYEQYF. The CDR3 region has the DNA TGTGCCAGCAGCTTAGCCAATAGCGGGAGGACACTCTCCTACGAGCAGTACTTC. The whole variable domain, filled in from reference TRBV7-2 and TRBJ2-7, reads GAGVSQSPSNKVTEKGKDVELRCDPISGHTALYWYRQSLGQGLEFLIYFQGNSAPDKSGLPSDRFSAERTGGSVSTLTIQRTQQEDSAVYLCASSLANSGRTLSYEQYFGPGTRLTVT.

Only one count was recorded for this clone. V and J are TRBV3-1 (or the pseudogene TRBV3-2) and TRBJ1-2, with a tentative D call TRBD1 (5 bases). The germline V gene encodes CDR1 LGHDT and CDR2 YNNKEL (reference sequence). The CDR3 runs to 16 residues. Trimming removed 5 bases at V and 8 bases at J, with 24 bases between. The CDR3 protein is CASSYFFRGLGKGYTF. The CDR3 nucleotides are TGTGCCAGCAGCTATTTCTTTAGGGGCCTGGGAAAAGGCTACACCTTC.

This rearrangement joins TRBV19 to TRBJ1-1, with D possibly being TRBD1 (5 bases). The CDR3 length is 14 residues. The V gene lost 3 bases and the J gene lost 2 bases, with 10 bases spanning the gap. Germline V gene data show CDR1 as LNHDA and CDR2 as SQIVND (reference sequence). For the CDR3, the DNA is TGTGCCAGTAGTATGACAGCTGGAAACACTGAAGCTTTCTTT. Amino acid sequence: CASSMTAGNTEAFF.

This clone was seen only once. The CDR3 loop reads CASSPLPGGARNEQYF. In DNA form, the CDR3 reads TGTGCCAGCAGTCCTCTCCCAGGGGGCGCCCGCAACGAGCAGTACTTC. The chain recombines TRBV7-2 with TRBJ2-7, with TRBD1 identical over 8 bases. The germline gives CDR1 SGHTA, CDR2 FQGNSA. V dropped 6 bases and J dropped 5; count of bases not matched to a gene: 15. The CDR3 spans 16 residues.

The chain's CDR3 is CASSKSGGSNEQYF. Here the CDR3 DNA reads TGTGCCAGCAGCAAATCGGGCGGGAGTAACGAGCAGTACTTC. This chain uses TRBV11-3 with TRBJ2-7; 7 bases are a match to TRBD2. The V segment lost 5 bases and the J segment 5 bases; nucleotides outside the gene matches: 9. Germline assignment: CDR1 SGHNT and CDR2 YENEEA. The CDR3 has 14 amino acids.

The rearrangement links TRBV19 to TRBJ2-3, with D unresolved. Germline CDR1 is LNHDA and CDR2 is SQIVND (reference sequence). The CDR3 covers 15 residues. The V end was cut by 6 bases, the J end by 0 bases, with 13 bases between. CDR3 nucleotides: TGTGCCAGTAGCTCCCCTCGGGTTAGCACAGATACGCAGTATTTT. As protein: CASSSPRVSTDTQYF.

The chain is built from TRBV19 and TRBJ1-1; perhaps TRBD1 as D (5 bases). V dropped 5 bases and J dropped 8 bases, with 15 bases sitting between them. Per germline, CDR1 LNHDA and CDR2 SQIVND (reference sequence). The CDR3 sequence is 13 residues long. CDR3 sequence: CASSVGRAGEAFF. CDR3 coding DNA: TGTGCCAGTAGTGTGGGAAGGGCAGGGGAAGCTTTCTTT. Variable domain in full (rest from reference TRBV19 and TRBJ1-1): DGGITQSPKYLFRKEGQNVTLSCEQNLNHDAMYWYRQDPGQGLRLIYYSQIVNDFQKGDIAEGYSVSREKKESFPLTVTSAQKNPTAFYLCASSVGRAGEAFFGQGTRLTVV.

V and J are TRBV10-3 and TRBJ2-1; 10 bases align to TRBD2. Germline V gives CDR1 ENHRY, CDR2 SYGVKD. CDR3 length: 15 residues. V shed 5 bases, J shed 6 bases, and the junction held 7 bases outside the gene matches. The CDR3: CAISLTSGTTNEQFF. DNA of the CDR3: TGTGCCATCAGTCTCACTAGCGGGACTACCAATGAGCAGTTCTTC.

This rearrangement joins TRBV6-2 or TRBV6-3 to TRBJ1-5; D may be TRBD1 (5 bases). Germline CDR1 is MNHEY and CDR2 is SVGEGT. Trimming shortened V by 5 bases and J by 7 bases, and 18 bases separated the two germline ends. The CDR3 totals 15 residues. The CDR3 spells CASSDPQGQKQPQHF. The CDR3 DNA sequence: TGTGCCAGCAGTGACCCCCAAGGACAAAAGCAGCCCCAGCATTTT.

The table lists this clone with a few counts. The rearrangement uses TRBV7-8 and TRBJ2-5; perhaps TRBD2 as D (6 bases). Germline lookup yields CDR1 SGHVS and CDR2 FQNEAQ. The CDR3 spans 13 residues. V gave up 4 bases and J gave up 5 bases, with 11 bases separating them. The CDR3 nucleotides are TGTGCCAGCAGCTCTACTCGGGGGGAGACCCAGTACTTC. Translating it yields CASSSTRGETQYF.

The chain links TRBV9 to TRBJ1-6; D perhaps matches TRBD1 (5 bases). Trimming pared 1 base from V and 6 bases from J, leaving 5 bases between. The CDR3 contains 13 residues. Germline CDR1 and CDR2: SGDLS and YYNGEE. In nucleotides, the CDR3 is TGTGCCAGCAGCGTACAGGGTAATTCACCCCTCCACTTT. It is translated as CASSVQGNSPLHF.

V is TRBV13 and J is TRBJ1-5; the D gene is possibly TRBD1 (6 bases). V lost 0 bases and J lost 4, with 13 bases in between. Germline CDR1 and CDR2: PRHDT and FYEKMQ (reference sequence). The CDR3 length is 16 residues. The CDR3 nucleotides are TGTGCCAGCAGCTTAGGCCTGGGCAGGGGAAATCAGCCCCAGCATTTT. It yields the protein CASSLGLGRGNQPQHF.

The rearrangement links TRBV7-9 to TRBJ2-7, with D unclear. The germline V gene has CDR1 SEHNR and CDR2 FQNEAQ (reference sequence). The V and J ends lost 5 bases and 2 bases respectively, with 10 bases between them. This CDR3 comprises 13 residues. The CDR3 loop is CASSGPEPYEQYF. CDR3 coding DNA: TGTGCCAGCAGCGGCCCGGAGCCCTACGAGCAGTACTTC.

The V gene is TRBV2, the J gene TRBJ1-3; D not resolved. Germline V lookup: CDR1 SNHLY, CDR2 FYNNEI. Trimming left V 8 bases short and J 2 bases short, with 13 bases between. The CDR3 has 14 amino acids. The CDR3 DNA sequence: TGTGCCAGCGTAGACTTTCCCGCTGGAAACACCATATATTTT. Its protein is CASVDFPAGNTIYF.

V is TRBV6-2 or TRBV6-3 and J is TRBJ1-2; D is possibly TRBD1 (5 bases). The CDR3 extends over 16 amino acids. Germline V gives CDR1 MNHEY, CDR2 SVGEGT. Trimming shortened V by 2 bases and J by 5 bases, and 18 bases separated the two germline ends. The CDR3 spells CASSYPVGGNPYGYTF. The CDR3, as DNA: TGTGCCAGCAGTTACCCCGTGGGGGGAAACCCTTATGGCTACACCTTC.

The rearrangement links TRBV5-1 to TRBJ2-2; D is possibly TRBD2 (6 bases). The CDR3 has 17 residues. V lost 4 bases to trimming and J lost 4 bases, with 20 bases between them. CDR1 SGHRS and CDR2 YFSETQ come from the germline V gene. CDR3 sequence: CASSPAPSGEITGELFF. CDR3 bases: TGCGCCAGCAGCCCAGCCCCGTCGGGGGAAATCACCGGGGAGCTGTTTTTT. The full variable domain, completed using reference TRBV5-1 and TRBJ2-2, is KAGVTQTPRYLIKTRGQQVTLSCSPISGHRSVSWYQQTPGQGLQFLFEYFSETQRNKGNFPGRFSGRQFSNSRSEMNVSTLELGDSALYLCASSPAPSGEITGELFFGEGSRLTVL.

The chain recombines TRBV10-1 with TRBJ2-3, with D unclear. Germline V gives CDR1 WNHNN, CDR2 SYGVQD (reference sequence). Trimming stripped 6 bases from V and 5 bases from J, with 12 bases between. The CDR3 has 13 residues. CDR3 nucleotide sequence: TGCGCCAGCAGCCTAGGAGTCGGAGATACGCAGTATTTT. Protein sequence: CASSLGVGDTQYF.

This rearrangement joins TRBV14 to TRBJ2-7; D gene ambiguous. With 0 bases removed from V and 1 base from J, the gap between germline ends came to 4 bases. CDR3 length equals 13 residues. Germline V gene data show CDR1 as SGHDN and CDR2 as FVKESK. This chain's CDR3 is CASSQDPSYEQYF. CDR3 nucleotides: TGTGCCAGCAGCCAAGATCCGTCCTACGAGCAGTACTTC.

The rearrangement joins TRBV4-3 to TRBJ2-7; 7 nucleotides align to TRBD2. The CDR3 loop spans 15 amino acids. Germline CDR1 reads LGHNA; CDR2 reads YSLEER. Unmatched junction bases numbered 9, after V lost 4 bases and J lost 3 bases. CDR3 bases: TGCGCCAGCAGCCCTTCTAGCGGAGGTAACTACGAGCAGTACTTC. This translates into CASSPSSGGNYEQYF.

The V gene is TRBV3-1 (or the pseudogene TRBV3-2), the J gene TRBJ2-5; 9 nucleotides align to TRBD1. V lost 5 bases, J lost 7 bases, and 11 bases stayed unmatched. In germline, CDR1 is LGHDT, CDR2 YNNKEL (reference sequence). The CDR3 extends over 15 amino acids. CDR3 region: CASSETGDRVSTQYF. The CDR3 nucleotides read TGTGCCAGCAGCGAAACGGGGGACAGGGTATCGACCCAGTACTTC.

The chain is built from TRBV5-1 and TRBJ2-3, with D tentatively TRBD2 (6 bases). V shed 4 bases and J shed 0 bases, with 15 bases lying between them. The germline V gene encodes CDR1 SGHRS and CDR2 YFSETQ. The CDR3 is 16 amino acids. The CDR3 DNA sequence: TGCGCCAGCAGCCGTATTAGCGGTTCTAGCACAGATACGCAGTATTTT. Protein product: CASSRISGSSTDTQYF.

The V gene is TRBV7-9, the J gene TRBJ2-3; D gene uncertain. This CDR3 is built from 15 residues. V lost 4 bases and J lost 2, with 13 bases in between. CDR1 is SEHNR, CDR2 FQNEAQ, per germline (reference sequence). This chain's CDR3 is CASSSTSSPTDTQYF. The CDR3 region has the DNA TGTGCCAGCAGCTCCACAAGTTCTCCCACAGATACGCAGTATTTT.

This clone was observed once. The J gene is TRBJ2-3, the V gene TRBV7-8; possible D gene TRBD1, 6 bases. Trimming took 2 bases from V and 0 from J, leaving 9 bases between them. The CDR3 is made up of 15 amino acids. Germline CDR1 reads SGHVS; CDR2 reads FQNEAQ. Written as DNA, the CDR3 is TGTGCCAGCAGCTTACAACAGGGTAGCACAGATACGCAGTATTTT. Translated, it gives CASSLQQGSTDTQYF.

This chain connects TRBV4-2 to TRBJ2-7; 7 nucleotides align to TRBD2. This CDR3 contains 16 residues. J lost 0 bases, V lost 1 base, and 6 bases had no gene match. Germline V gene lookup returns CDR1 LGHNA and CDR2 YNFKEQ. CDR3 amino acids: CASSQALAGISYEQYF. As DNA, the CDR3 is TGTGCCAGCAGCCAAGCTTTAGCGGGTATCTCCTACGAGCAGTACTTC.

The V call is TRBV6-5, the J call TRBJ2-7, with TRBD2 matching 8 bases. Looked up from germline, CDR1 is MNHEY and CDR2 is SVGAGI. The junction had 10 bases not matched to a gene; V was cut back by 2 bases and J by 4 bases. The CDR3 sequence is 16 residues long. CDR3 bases: TGTGCCAGCAGTTACACGGGAGGGGGGGCGCTTTACGAGCAGTACTTC. Its translation: CASSYTGGGALYEQYF.

The chain joins TRBV3-1 (or the pseudogene TRBV3-2) to TRBJ2-1; D might be TRBD2 (5 bases). The CDR3 loop spans 16 amino acids. Germline loops: CDR1 LGHDT, CDR2 YNNKEL (reference sequence). The germline V and J ends were trimmed by 0 bases and 0 bases, with 9 bases remaining between them. For the CDR3, the DNA is TGTGCCAGCAGCCAAGACGGGGAGAGCTCCTACAATGAGCAGTTCTTC. Its protein is CASSQDGESSYNEQFF.

This clone was observed a handful of times. This rearrangement joins TRBV4-1 to TRBJ2-7, with no clear D. Looked up from germline, CDR1 is MGHRA and CDR2 is YSYEKL. This CDR3 is 16 amino acids long. The germline V and J ends were trimmed by 0 bases and 3 bases, with 15 bases remaining between them. CDR3 sequence: CASSQESAAPSYEQYF. The CDR3 bases are TGCGCCAGCAGCCAAGAATCTGCGGCACCAAGCTACGAGCAGTACTTC.

The chain is built from TRBV28 and TRBJ2-2; 7 bases match TRBD1. The CDR3 totals 13 residues. With V trimmed by 9 bases and J by 5 bases, 6 bases remained unmatched. Germline-derived CDR1 and CDR2 are MDHEN and SYDVKM. The CDR3 nucleotides read TGTGCCAGTGATAGGGGGCCAACCGGGGAGCTGTTTTTT. This encodes CASDRGPTGELFF.